This T cell receptor (beta chain) stems from a study of T-cell reconstitution after alpha-beta-depleted transplantation in children. V lost 0 bases, J lost 4 bases, and 5 bases stayed unmatched. The CDR3 extends over 16 amino acids. Per germline, CDR1 SGHTA and CDR2 FQGNSA. Many counts were recorded for this clonotype. Construction of the TCRbeta library involved unique molecular identifiers. TCRdb ran MiXCR on the PCR reads and lists one entry per CDR3 protein. The sample consists of some 200,000 distinct CDR3 sequences, 14% to 15% of them appearing once. This sequence originates from a human donor who donated a stem cell graft to a child with acute lymphoblastic leukemia. This specimen consisted of PBMCs from the stem cell graft donor, obtained from the stem cell graft. The chain links TRBV7-2 to TRBJ2-1; 8 bases map to TRBD2. CDR3 nucleotides: TGTGCCAGCAGCTTAGCAGCGGGAGTAGGTTACAATGAGCAGTTCTTC. Amino acid sequence: CASSLAAGVGYNEQFF.